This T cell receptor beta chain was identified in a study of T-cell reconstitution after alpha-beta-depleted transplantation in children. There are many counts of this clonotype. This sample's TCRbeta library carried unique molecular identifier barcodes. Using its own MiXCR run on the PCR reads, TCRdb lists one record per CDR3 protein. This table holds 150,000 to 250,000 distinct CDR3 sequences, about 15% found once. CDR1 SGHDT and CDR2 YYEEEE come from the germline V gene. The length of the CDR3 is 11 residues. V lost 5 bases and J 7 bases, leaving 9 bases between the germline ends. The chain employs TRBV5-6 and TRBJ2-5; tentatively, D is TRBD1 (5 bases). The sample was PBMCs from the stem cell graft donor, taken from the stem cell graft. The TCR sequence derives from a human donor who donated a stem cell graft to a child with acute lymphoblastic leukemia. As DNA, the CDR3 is TGTGCCAGCAGAAGGGGTGTGACCCAGTACTTC. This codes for CASRRGVTQYF.